The next 11 T cell receptor beta chains were all read from a single sample in a study of blood T cell repertoires in COVID-19 (dated by TCRdb to 2019 to 2021). Receptor libraries were prepared by the immunoSEQ multiplex PCR assay. TCRdb took over this immuneACCESS table, retaining in-frame rearrangements with V and J assigned. Such tables are incomplete; in checked studies, under half of the missing clones stem from an unresolved V gene, and the remainder is unexplained. Within this sample are nearly 110,000 clones, with 84% of them counted one time only. 13% to 15% of the sample is in the top ten clones. Input material: peripheral blood. These receptors were taken from a woman aged 60 to 75 with acute or convalescent COVID-19.

This clone was counted only a few times. V usage is TRBV29-1 and J usage is TRBJ2-7, with 13 bases fitting TRBD2. The CDR3 sequence is 22 residues long. V dropped 7 bases and J dropped 0; count of bases not matched to a gene: 27. Germline V gene lookup returns CDR1 SQVTM and CDR2 ANQGSEA. CDR3 nucleotide sequence: TGCAGCGCCCGCTTCGGGCAGGCGAGCGGGACTAGCGGGAAGATTCACTCCTACGAGCAGTACTTC. It specifies CSARFGQASGTSGKIHSYEQYF.

The chain couples TRBV5-1 to TRBJ2-4; 10 nucleotides match TRBD2. The ends lost 5 bases at V and 8 bases at J; junction bases unmatched: 7. The CDR3 extends over 14 amino acids. In germline, CDR1 is SGHRS, CDR2 YFSETQ. CDR3 sequence: CASSALAGVDIQYF. For the CDR3, the DNA is TGCGCCAGCAGTGCGCTAGCGGGAGTAGACATTCAGTACTTC. The variable domain in full, completed from reference TRBV5-1 and TRBJ2-4, reads KAGVTQTPRYLIKTRGQQVTLSCSPISGHRSVSWYQQTPGQGLQFLFEYFSETQRNKGNFPGRFSGRQFSNSRSEMNVSTLELGDSALYLCASSALAGVDIQYFGAGTRLSVL.

The DNA of the CDR3 is TGTGCCAGCAGCCGAGACAGGGCCTCAGATACGCAGTATTTT. It codes for CASSRDRASDTQYF. The chain employs TRBV9 and TRBJ2-3; TRBD1 matches 7 bases. The CDR3 has 14 amino acids. Trimming took 4 bases from V and 4 from J; bases not matched to a gene: 6. The V gene's germline CDR1 is SGDLS and CDR2 YYNGEE.

The chain employs TRBV19 and TRBJ1-5; 8 nucleotides match TRBD1. Germline V lookup: CDR1 LNHDA, CDR2 SQIVND (reference sequence). CDR3 length equals 14 residues. With V trimmed by 6 bases and J by 7 bases, 8 bases remained unmatched. The CDR3 region has the DNA TGTGCCAGTAGGGGGACAGGACAGATGCAGCCCCAGCATTTT. It codes for CASRGTGQMQPQHF. The full variable domain, rest sourced from reference TRBV19 and TRBJ1-5, is DGGITQSPKYLFRKEGQNVTLSCEQNLNHDAMYWYRQDPGQGLRLIYYSQIVNDFQKGDIAEGYSVSREKKESFPLTVTSAQKNPTAFYLCASRGTGQMQPQHFGDGTRLSIL.

CDR3 residues: CASSLRGLSYNEQFF. DNA for the CDR3: TGTGCCAGCAGTTTACGTGGGCTCTCCTACAATGAGCAGTTCTTC. The chain recombines TRBV27 with TRBJ2-1; D remains ambiguous. Looked up from germline, CDR1 is MNHEY and CDR2 is SMNVEV (reference sequence). V was clipped by 2 bases and J by 0 bases, with 8 bases between them. The CDR3 totals 15 residues.

The rearrangement uses TRBV6-6 and TRBJ2-2; D gene unclear. Germline CDR1 reads MNHNY; CDR2 reads SVGAGI (reference sequence). V lost 1 base and J lost 4, with 4 bases in between. The CDR3 runs to 13 residues. This CDR3 is CASSYYGTGELFF. CDR3 in DNA: TGTGCCAGCAGTTACTACGGCACCGGGGAGCTGTTTTTT.

This chain connects TRBV6-5 to TRBJ2-7; 7 nucleotides match TRBD1. The CDR3 runs 15 residues. After removal of 5 bases from V and 2 bases from J, the junction contained 9 bases not matched to a gene. CDR1 and CDR2 from the germline V gene are MNHEY and SVGAGI. Written as DNA, the CDR3 is TGTGCCAGCAGTACGAGGACAGGTTCGACCTACGAGCAGTACTTC. Protein sequence: CASSTRTGSTYEQYF.

This clone was seen a handful of times. The chain has TRBV2 and TRBJ2-5; a weak D match, TRBD2 (6 bases). Germline V CDR1 and CDR2: SNHLY, FYNNEI. Trimming left V 7 bases short and J 11 bases short, with 17 bases between. The CDR3 spans 12 residues. CDR3 sequence (DNA): TGTGCCAGCACGAAAGACCCTGGGACTCAGTACTTC. Encoded protein: CASTKDPGTQYF.

J is TRBJ2-7 and V is TRBV12-3 or TRBV12-4, with D unclear. The V gene lost 5 bases and the J gene lost 5 bases, with 7 bases spanning the gap. The length of the CDR3 is 11 residues. CDR3 nucleotides: TGTGCCAGCAGTGCCGAGAACGAGCAGTACTTC. This gives the protein CASSAENEQYF.

The CDR3 coding sequence is TGTGCCAGCAGCCCCACAACCCGGGGGGCCTACAATGAGCAGTTCTTC. Translating it yields CASSPTTRGAYNEQFF. The genes are TRBV6-2 or TRBV6-3 and TRBJ2-1, with 7 bases fitting TRBD2. The CDR3 is 16 amino acids. J lost 2 bases, V lost 6 bases, and 10 bases had no gene match. The germline V gene has CDR1 MNHEY and CDR2 SVGEGT.

The chain is built from TRBV5-1 and TRBJ1-4; the D is unclear. Trimming shortened V by 0 bases and J by 4 bases, and 7 bases separated the two germline ends. The CDR3 is 14 amino acids. The germline V gene encodes CDR1 SGHRS and CDR2 YFSETQ. The CDR3 nucleotides are TGCGCCAGCAGCTTGGGCAGTCTTAATGAAAAACTGTTTTTT. Its translation is CASSLGSLNEKLFF.